These T cell receptor beta chains were read from a single sample in a study of T cells after yellow fever vaccination. MiXCR, run by TCRdb on the 5' RACE reads, gives a single entry per CDR3 protein. The table records about 550,000 distinct CDR3 sequences, around 21% of them present only once. The sample consisted of PBMCs, taken 15 days after the yellow fever booster vaccination. The receptors were sampled from a man younger than 40 who received the YFV17D yellow fever vaccine. Each CDR3 is given with its conserved first and last residue. Fields, in order: V gene, J gene, D gene, clone size, CDR3 DNA, CDR3 protein. The D gene is left open where the match is weak. Expanded clones are given a class, and other clones once, few, many or no size at all.

v_call: TRBV20-1; j_call: TRBJ2-1; d_call: .; clone_size: .; cdr3_nt: TGCAGTGCTAGAGTCAGTACCTACAATGAGCAGTTCTTC; cdr3_aa: CSARVSTYNEQFF
v_call: TRBV7-2; j_call: TRBJ2-5; d_call: TRBD2; clone_size: .; cdr3_nt: TGTGCCAGCAGCTTAGACGGGAGGAGAGAGACCCAGTACTTC; cdr3_aa: CASSLDGRRETQYF
v_call: TRBV27; j_call: TRBJ1-2; d_call: .; clone_size: few; cdr3_nt: TGTGCCAGCAGTTTATCGGGCCTTTTCTCGGGCTACACCTTC; cdr3_aa: CASSLSGLFSGYTF
v_call: TRBV11-2; j_call: TRBJ1-2; d_call: .; clone_size: .; cdr3_nt: TGTGCCAGCAGCCCCGGGATCTCCCACCTTAACTATGGCTACACCTTC; cdr3_aa: CASSPGISHLNYGYTF
v_call: TRBV6-5; j_call: TRBJ2-3; d_call: .; clone_size: many; cdr3_nt: TGTGCCAGCAGACAGGGATTTTCAAGTGGTACGCAGTATTTT; cdr3_aa: CASRQGFSSGTQYF
v_call: TRBV18; j_call: TRBJ2-1; d_call: .; clone_size: .; cdr3_nt: TGTGCCAGCTCACAACAAGACTACAATGAGCAGTTCTTC; cdr3_aa: CASSQQDYNEQFF
v_call: TRBV30; j_call: TRBJ2-3; d_call: .; clone_size: few; cdr3_nt: TGTGCCTGGAATCTACCCCCGGCCACAGATACGCAGTATTTT; cdr3_aa: CAWNLPPATDTQYF
v_call: TRBV5-1; j_call: TRBJ2-2; d_call: .; clone_size: .; cdr3_nt: TGCGCCAGCAGCGAGGACAGTACCGGGGAGCTGTTTTTT; cdr3_aa: CASSEDSTGELFF
v_call: TRBV20-1; j_call: TRBJ1-1; d_call: .; clone_size: few; cdr3_nt: TGCAGTGCTTCCGACAACGGGATGAACACTGAAGCTTTCTTT; cdr3_aa: CSASDNGMNTEAFF
v_call: TRBV29-1; j_call: TRBJ1-1; d_call: .; clone_size: .; cdr3_nt: TGCAGCGGTGGGGGCAGACAGAACACTGAAGCTTTCTTT; cdr3_aa: CSGGGRQNTEAFF
v_call: TRBV7-3; j_call: TRBJ2-1; d_call: TRBD2; clone_size: few; cdr3_nt: TGTGCCAGCAGCCGGACTAGCGGGGGCCTCTACAATGAGCAGTTCTTC; cdr3_aa: CASSRTSGGLYNEQFF
v_call: TRBV6-2/TRBV6-3; j_call: TRBJ2-7; d_call: TRBD1; clone_size: .; cdr3_nt: TGTGCCAGCAGTTACCCGACAGGGAAAGGGGCCGAGCAGTACTTC; cdr3_aa: CASSYPTGKGAEQYF
v_call: TRBV7-8; j_call: TRBJ2-7; d_call: .; clone_size: .; cdr3_nt: TGTGCCAGCAGCTTACCCAGGAACTCCTACGAGCAGTACTTC; cdr3_aa: CASSLPRNSYEQYF
v_call: TRBV29-1; j_call: TRBJ2-3; d_call: TRBD2; clone_size: few; cdr3_nt: TGCAGCGTTGAAGAGGATACTAGCGGGGAGTTGTATTTT; cdr3_aa: CSVEEDTSGELYF
v_call: TRBV7-2; j_call: TRBJ2-3; d_call: .; clone_size: .; cdr3_nt: TGTGCCAGCAGCCCCAGGGGATCATACACAGATACGCAGTATTTT; cdr3_aa: CASSPRGSYTDTQYF
v_call: TRBV24-1; j_call: TRBJ2-1; d_call: .; clone_size: .; cdr3_nt: TGTGCCACCAGTGCCTGGGACCTGAGAAATGAGCAGTTCTTC; cdr3_aa: CATSAWDLRNEQFF
v_call: TRBV12-3/TRBV12-4; j_call: TRBJ1-1; d_call: .; clone_size: .; cdr3_nt: TGTGCCAGCAGTTACCAGCCGAACACTGAAGCTTTCTTT; cdr3_aa: CASSYQPNTEAFF
v_call: TRBV12-3/TRBV12-4; j_call: TRBJ2-7; d_call: TRBD1; clone_size: .; cdr3_nt: TGTACCAGCAGTTTCTCGGACAGGTCCACCTACGAGCAGTACTTC; cdr3_aa: CTSSFSDRSTYEQYF
v_call: TRBV7-2; j_call: TRBJ2-3; d_call: .; clone_size: .; cdr3_nt: TGTGCCAGCAGCTTAACTGTCCATACGCAGTATTTT; cdr3_aa: CASSLTVHTQYF
v_call: TRBV20-1; j_call: TRBJ2-7; d_call: .; clone_size: few; cdr3_nt: TGCAGTGGCACACCCGGTGCAACCTACGAGCAGTACTTC; cdr3_aa: CSGTPGATYEQYF
v_call: TRBV20-1; j_call: TRBJ2-3; d_call: .; clone_size: .; cdr3_nt: TGCAGTGCTTGGAGCGGTACAGATACGCAGTATTTT; cdr3_aa: CSAWSGTDTQYF
v_call: TRBV20-1; j_call: TRBJ2-7; d_call: TRBD2; clone_size: many; cdr3_nt: TGCAGTGCTAGCAGGGCTAGCGGGAGGAGGAACGAGCAGTACTTC; cdr3_aa: CSASRASGRRNEQYF
v_call: TRBV19; j_call: TRBJ2-7; d_call: .; clone_size: few; cdr3_nt: TGTGCCAGTAGTATAGAGGAAAAGTCCTACGAGCAGTACTTC; cdr3_aa: CASSIEEKSYEQYF
v_call: TRBV4-3; j_call: TRBJ2-1; d_call: TRBD2; clone_size: .; cdr3_nt: TGCGCCAGCAGCCAAAGCGGGATGTCCTACAATGAGCAGTTCTTC; cdr3_aa: CASSQSGMSYNEQFF
v_call: TRBV21-1; j_call: TRBJ2-1; d_call: .; clone_size: few; cdr3_nt: TGTGCCAGCAGCCTTCGGGGGGAGGGAAATGAGCAGTTCTTC; cdr3_aa: CASSLRGEGNEQFF
v_call: TRBV20-1; j_call: TRBJ1-1; d_call: .; clone_size: .; cdr3_nt: TGCAGTGCCAGAAACGGTTTGGGGGGCGAAGCTTTCTTT; cdr3_aa: CSARNGLGGEAFF
v_call: TRBV12-3/TRBV12-4; j_call: TRBJ1-3; d_call: .; clone_size: few; cdr3_nt: TGTGCCAGCAGTCTCAGGGGTGAATCTGGAAACACCATATATTTT; cdr3_aa: CASSLRGESGNTIYF
v_call: TRBV12-3/TRBV12-4; j_call: TRBJ2-3; d_call: .; clone_size: .; cdr3_nt: TGTGCCAGCAGTCACCCTTCGGCGGGATTGAAAGATACGCAGTATTTT; cdr3_aa: CASSHPSAGLKDTQYF
v_call: TRBV15; j_call: TRBJ2-3; d_call: .; clone_size: few; cdr3_nt: TGTGCCACCAGCAGAGTAACAGGGTCTAGCTCGGATACGCAGTATTTT; cdr3_aa: CATSRVTGSSSDTQYF
v_call: TRBV12-3/TRBV12-4; j_call: TRBJ2-1; d_call: TRBD2; clone_size: .; cdr3_nt: TGTGCCAGCAGTCTCCCGGGACTAGCGGGAACGGGTGATGAGCAGTTCTTC; cdr3_aa: CASSLPGLAGTGDEQFF
v_call: TRBV27; j_call: TRBJ2-5; d_call: .; clone_size: .; cdr3_nt: TGTGCCAGCAGTTCCTCGAGGCCCCAAGAGACCCAGTACTTC; cdr3_aa: CASSSSRPQETQYF
v_call: TRBV20-1; j_call: TRBJ2-3; d_call: TRBD2; clone_size: .; cdr3_nt: TGCAGTGCAAAGGGACTAGCGGGGACAGATACGCAGTATTTT; cdr3_aa: CSAKGLAGTDTQYF
v_call: TRBV5-1; j_call: TRBJ2-1; d_call: .; clone_size: .; cdr3_nt: TGCGCCAGCAGCTCCCGGGACCCAAGGTCGGAGTTCTTC; cdr3_aa: CASSSRDPRSEFF
v_call: TRBV7-9; j_call: TRBJ2-7; d_call: TRBD1; clone_size: few; cdr3_nt: TGTGCCAGCATGTTGCAGGGGGCCTACGAGCAGTACTTC; cdr3_aa: CASMLQGAYEQYF
v_call: TRBV7-2; j_call: TRBJ2-1; d_call: TRBD2; clone_size: .; cdr3_nt: TGTGCCAGCAGCCCCCCCCCCATACTAGCGGGGGGACATGAGCAGTTCTTC; cdr3_aa: CASSPPPILAGGHEQFF
v_call: TRBV6-2/TRBV6-3; j_call: TRBJ2-7; d_call: TRBD2; clone_size: .; cdr3_nt: TGTGCCAGCAGCAGCCCCGGGACTAGCGGGAGACACGAGCAGTACTTC; cdr3_aa: CASSSPGTSGRHEQYF
v_call: TRBV6-2/TRBV6-3; j_call: TRBJ2-1; d_call: .; clone_size: few; cdr3_nt: TGTGCCAGCAGTCACCGAGAACTAGTTTTTGAGCAGTTCTTC; cdr3_aa: CASSHRELVFEQFF
v_call: TRBV6-2/TRBV6-3; j_call: TRBJ2-1; d_call: .; clone_size: .; cdr3_nt: TGTGCCACCAGGGGTGTAGCGATCTACAATGAGCAGTTCTTC; cdr3_aa: CATRGVAIYNEQFF
v_call: TRBV4-3; j_call: TRBJ2-1; d_call: .; clone_size: few; cdr3_nt: TGCGCCAGCAGCCAAATAGTCCATTACAATGAGCAGTTCTTC; cdr3_aa: CASSQIVHYNEQFF
v_call: TRBV7-2; j_call: TRBJ2-2; d_call: TRBD2; clone_size: .; cdr3_nt: TGTGCCAGCAGCATCTGGGGGGGAAACACCGGGGAGCTGTTTTTT; cdr3_aa: CASSIWGGNTGELFF
v_call: TRBV5-4; j_call: TRBJ2-7; d_call: TRBD1; clone_size: .; cdr3_nt: TGTGCCAGCAGAACCCAAGGGGGCAAAAGCTCCTACGAGCAGTACTTC; cdr3_aa: CASRTQGGKSSYEQYF
v_call: TRBV7-8; j_call: TRBJ2-1; d_call: TRBD1; clone_size: few; cdr3_nt: TGTGCCAGCATCGGGACAGAGACCTACAATGAGCAGTTCTTC; cdr3_aa: CASIGTETYNEQFF
v_call: TRBV29-1; j_call: TRBJ2-4; d_call: .; clone_size: .; cdr3_nt: TGCAGCGTTGGTGGAGGGGCCAAAAACATTCAGTACTTC; cdr3_aa: CSVGGGAKNIQYF
v_call: TRBV27; j_call: TRBJ1-2; d_call: TRBD1; clone_size: .; cdr3_nt: TGTGCCAGCGCGACAGGGGGCGGCTATGGCTACACCTTC; cdr3_aa: CASATGGGYGYTF
v_call: TRBV7-2; j_call: TRBJ2-3; d_call: TRBD2; clone_size: many; cdr3_nt: TGTGCCAGCAGCTTAGCTGCTAGCGGGAGTAATACGCAGTATTTT; cdr3_aa: CASSLAASGSNTQYF
v_call: TRBV2; j_call: TRBJ2-2; d_call: .; clone_size: .; cdr3_nt: TGTGCCAGCAGTGCCAGTTACACCGGGGAGCTGTTTTTT; cdr3_aa: CASSASYTGELFF
v_call: TRBV5-1; j_call: TRBJ2-7; d_call: TRBD1; clone_size: few; cdr3_nt: TGCGCCAGCAGCTTGGCCTTGACCCAGGGGGCAAACTACGAGCAGTACTTC; cdr3_aa: CASSLALTQGANYEQYF
v_call: TRBV7-2; j_call: TRBJ2-5; d_call: .; clone_size: .; cdr3_nt: TGTGCCAGCAGCTTAGAGGAGTCCAGGGGCCAGACCCAGTACTTC; cdr3_aa: CASSLEESRGQTQYF
v_call: TRBV7-9; j_call: TRBJ1-5; d_call: .; clone_size: few; cdr3_nt: TGTGCCAGCAGCTTATTTGGGGTCAATCAGCCCCAGCATTTT; cdr3_aa: CASSLFGVNQPQHF
v_call: TRBV6-2/TRBV6-3; j_call: TRBJ2-7; d_call: .; clone_size: many; cdr3_nt: TGTGCCAGCAGTCCGTCGGACTACGAGCAGTACTTC; cdr3_aa: CASSPSDYEQYF
v_call: TRBV7-2; j_call: TRBJ1-4; d_call: TRBD1; clone_size: few; cdr3_nt: TGTGCCAGCAGCTTGGCAGGGACAGGGAACGAAAAACTGTTTTTT; cdr3_aa: CASSLAGTGNEKLFF
v_call: TRBV19; j_call: TRBJ2-7; d_call: .; clone_size: few; cdr3_nt: TGTGCCAGTAGTATAGAAGGGGGATATGGTGTCGCGTCTGAGCAGTACTTC; cdr3_aa: CASSIEGGYGVASEQYF
v_call: TRBV6-1; j_call: TRBJ2-3; d_call: TRBD1; clone_size: few; cdr3_nt: TGTGCCAGCAGCCACCTCCAGGGGGCCGGGGATACGCAGTATTTT; cdr3_aa: CASSHLQGAGDTQYF